Shown below are 27 T cell receptor beta chains from a single sample sequenced in a study of blood T cell repertoires in COVID-19. Some clones are missing from TCRdb's copy, which holds only in-frame ones; the method was immunoSEQ multiplex PCR. This sample has roughly 200,000 clones; 70% to 90% occur once, and the top ten carry about 9%. Sequencing was performed on PBMCs or T cells enriched from blood (not recorded which). Receptors originate from a middle-aged man who had recovered from COVID-19.

The rearrangement joins TRBV7-3 to TRBJ2-3; D unclear. This CDR3 contains 13 residues. From germline, CDR1 is SGHTA and CDR2 FQGTGA. Deletions cut 1 base from V and 3 bases from J, with 5 bases between. The CDR3 is CASSLIVTDTQYF. The CDR3 bases are TGTGCCAGCAGCTTAATAGTGACAGATACGCAGTATTTT.

V and J are TRBV3-1 (or the pseudogene TRBV3-2) and TRBJ2-1, with D tentatively TRBD1 (5 bases). The CDR3 sequence is 13 residues long. Germline loops: CDR1 LGHDT, CDR2 YNNKEL (reference sequence). V was trimmed by 3 bases and J by 9 bases, leaving 12 bases between them. CDR3: CASSHSLRGEQFF. Here the CDR3 DNA reads TGTGCCAGCAGCCATTCCCTTAGGGGTGAGCAGTTCTTC.

J is TRBJ1-2 and V is TRBV4-1; perhaps TRBD1 as D (6 bases). Germline assignment: CDR1 MGHRA and CDR2 YSYEKL. The CDR3 length is 14 residues. The V end lost 2 bases, the J end lost 3 bases, and 10 bases lay between the germline ends. This CDR3 is CASSQLTGDYGYTF. The CDR3 region has the DNA TGCGCCAGCAGCCAACTGACAGGAGACTATGGCTACACCTTC.

The chain joins TRBV9 to TRBJ1-2; 7 bases fit TRBD1. This CDR3 is built from 14 residues. The germline gives CDR1 SGDLS, CDR2 YYNGEE. V was pared by 4 bases and J by 4 bases, with 7 bases of the junction left unmatched. This CDR3 reads CASSLSGTAYGYTF. For the CDR3, the DNA is TGTGCCAGCAGCCTCTCAGGGACAGCCTATGGCTACACCTTC.

The rearrangement joins TRBV2 to TRBJ1-4, with D possibly TRBD1 on 6 matching bases. The germline CDR1 and CDR2 sequences are SNHLY and FYNNEI. This CDR3 spans 14 amino acids. V dropped 2 bases and J dropped 5 bases, with 9 bases sitting between them. CDR3 nucleotides: TGTGCCAGCAGTGAACAGGGGTGGAATGAAAAACTGTTTTTT. Residues: CASSEQGWNEKLFF.

V is TRBV5-1 and J is TRBJ2-7, with 9 bases identical to TRBD2. The CDR3 consists of 18 residues. Trimming at V came to 2 bases and at J to 2 bases, leaving 14 bases not matched to a gene. Looked up from germline, CDR1 is SGHRS and CDR2 is YFSETQ. CDR3 loop: CASSLSGGPSNQTYEQYF. The CDR3 DNA reads as TGCGCCAGCAGCTTAAGCGGGGGGCCCTCCAATCAGACCTACGAGCAGTACTTC.

The chain joins TRBV15 to TRBJ2-1; 7 nucleotides agree with TRBD1. With V trimmed by 1 base and J by 9 bases, 15 bases remained unmatched. The CDR3 runs to 17 residues. CDR1 is LNHNV, CDR2 YYDKDF, per germline (reference sequence). The CDR3, as DNA: TGTGCCACCAGCAGAGGAAGACAGGGTACGGCTTCCAGTGAGCAGTTCTTC. Its protein product is CATSRGRQGTASSEQFF.

The V gene is TRBV12-3 or TRBV12-4, the J gene TRBJ2-2; TRBD2 agrees at 8 bases. With V trimmed by 3 bases and J by 7 bases, 1 base remained unmatched. The CDR3 spans 13 residues. CDR3 loop: CASSLGTSGELFF. CDR3 nucleotides: TGTGCCAGCAGTTTGGGGACTAGCGGGGAGCTGTTTTTT.

The genes are TRBV7-6 and TRBJ2-5, with D uncertain. V was pared by 7 bases and J by 3 bases, with 27 bases between. CDR1 is SGHVS, CDR2 FNYEAQ, per germline. The CDR3 spans 18 residues. Here the CDR3 DNA reads TGTGCCAGCAACCTTAAGAAGAGGTATTCGACCCAAAAAGAGACCCAGTACTTC. This sequence encodes CASNLKKRYSTQKETQYF.

The CDR3 loop is CASSVVTGGSTDTQYF. The CDR3 DNA sequence: TGTGCCAGCAGCGTAGTGACAGGGGGGAGCACAGATACGCAGTATTTT. The chain uses TRBV9 and TRBJ2-3; 9 positions agree with TRBD1. The CDR3 sequence is 16 residues long. Germline CDR1 and CDR2: SGDLS and YYNGEE. V was pared by 0 bases and J by 0 bases, with 2 bases of the junction left unmatched.

Note on this clone: This CDR3 is also generated by other DNA sequences in the sample. The chain has TRBV27 and TRBJ2-7; the match to TRBD2 covers 11 bases. Trimming at V came to 2 bases and at J to 5 bases, leaving 2 bases not matched to a gene. Per the germline V gene, CDR1 is MNHEY and CDR2 is SMNVEV (reference sequence). The CDR3 totals 14 residues. The CDR3 loop reads CASSLLAGGDEQYF. CDR3 in DNA: TGTGCCAGCAGTTTACTAGCGGGGGGCGACGAGCAGTACTTC.

This clone has just a few counts. V and J are TRBV18 and TRBJ1-5, with TRBD1 as a possible D gene (6 bases). This CDR3 contains 15 residues. Germline lookup yields CDR1 KGHSH and CDR2 LQKENI. Trimming pared 3 bases from V and 7 bases from J, leaving 16 bases between. CDR3 in DNA: TGTGCCAGCTCACCCGGGACACAAAGGGGCCAGCCCCAGCATTTT. It codes for CASSPGTQRGQPQHF.

The chain recombines TRBV7-3 with TRBJ1-1, with 8 bases identical to TRBD1. This CDR3 contains 13 residues. CDR1 and CDR2 (germline): SGHTA, FQGTGA. V trimming: 2 bases; J trimming: 4 bases; junction bases outside the gene matches: 0. Here the CDR3 DNA reads TGTGCCAGCAGCTTACAGGGGGCCACTGAAGCTTTCTTT. It codes for CASSLQGATEAFF.

J is TRBJ1-3 and V is TRBV4-1; D gene uncertain. Looked up from germline, CDR1 is MGHRA and CDR2 is YSYEKL. Trimming stripped 0 bases from V and 4 bases from J, with 19 bases between. CDR3 length equals 18 residues. The CDR3 is CASSQDRERVSTGNTIYF. CDR3 nucleotide sequence: TGCGCCAGCAGCCAAGATCGGGAACGGGTTTCAACGGGAAACACCATATATTTT.

This clone occurred once. The chain couples TRBV7-8 to TRBJ1-2, with 9 bases fitting TRBD1. V lost 5 bases, J lost 7 bases, and 8 bases stayed unmatched. The CDR3 is made up of 14 amino acids. Germline lookup yields CDR1 SGHVS and CDR2 FQNEAQ. CDR3 in amino acids: CASSPNRGRGGYTF. Written as DNA, the CDR3 is TGTGCCAGCAGCCCTAACAGGGGGCGAGGTGGCTACACCTTC.

The V call is TRBV7-8, the J call TRBJ2-1; 7 bases fit TRBD2. J lost 7 bases, V lost 4 bases, and 4 bases had no gene match. CDR3 length: 13 amino acids. Germline values: CDR1 SGHVS, CDR2 FQNEAQ. The CDR3 nucleotides are TGTGCCAGCAGCTGGGCGGGGGTTAATGAGCAGTTCTTC. Its translation: CASSWAGVNEQFF. Using reference TRBV7-8 and TRBJ2-1 for the parts outside the CDR3, the full variable domain is GAGVSQSPRYKVAKRGQDVALRCDPISGHVSLFWYQQALGQGPEFLTYFQNEAQLDKSGLPSDRFFAERPEGSVSTLKIQRTQQEDSAVYLCASSWAGVNEQFFGPGTRLTVL.

The chain's CDR3 is CASSLRGQATGETQYF. Written as DNA, the CDR3 is TGTGCCAGCAGCTTAAGGGGACAGGCCACCGGGGAGACCCAGTACTTC. The chain links TRBV7-8 to TRBJ2-5, with 8 bases aligning to TRBD1. Germline CDR1 reads SGHVS; CDR2 reads FQNEAQ. Unmatched junction bases numbered 10, after V lost 2 bases and J lost 5 bases. The CDR3 is made up of 16 amino acids.

As DNA, the CDR3 is TGTGCCAGCAGTACGCAGGGGGCAGAGACCCAGTACTTC. Protein sequence: CASSTQGAETQYF. This chain uses TRBV12-3 or TRBV12-4 with TRBJ2-5, with 8 bases fitting TRBD1. J lost 4 bases, V lost 5 bases, and 3 bases had no gene match. This CDR3 spans 13 amino acids.

The chain employs TRBV27 and TRBJ1-3; 8 nucleotides match TRBD1. CDR1 is MNHEY and CDR2 is SMNVEV in the germline V gene (reference sequence). V gave up 10 bases and J gave up 3 bases; unmatched junction bases: 8. The CDR3 is 14 amino acids. In DNA, the CDR3 is TGTGCCAAAGGGGACAGGAACTGTGGAAACACCATATATTTT. It is translated as CAKGDRNCGNTIYF.

This clone appeared a single time. This chain uses TRBV29-1 with TRBJ2-1, with no clear D. V lost 4 bases and J lost 7, with 8 bases in between. This CDR3 contains 11 residues. The germline V gene encodes CDR1 SQVTM and CDR2 ANQGSEA. The CDR3 reads CSVVALNEQFF. For the CDR3, the DNA is TGCAGCGTTGTAGCTCTAAATGAGCAGTTCTTC.

The chain links TRBV7-9 to TRBJ1-2; 9 bases line up with TRBD1. J gave up 8 bases and V 5 bases, and 9 bases lay outside the gene matches. The CDR3 loop spans 14 amino acids. The V gene's germline CDR1 is SEHNR and CDR2 FQNEAQ (reference sequence). The CDR3 DNA reads TGTGCCAGCAGCACTCCGGGACAGGGAAGCGGCTACACCTTC. It codes for CASSTPGQGSGYTF.

The chain employs TRBV5-1 and TRBJ2-1, with no clear D. Germline V lookup: CDR1 SGHRS, CDR2 YFSETQ. This CDR3 is built from 12 residues. V was shortened by 4 bases and J by 10 bases, with 12 bases between the two germline ends. CDR3 sequence reads: CASSLNYQEQFF. As DNA, the CDR3 is TGCGCCAGCAGCCTTAATTATCAGGAGCAGTTCTTC.

V gene TRBV3-1 (or the pseudogene TRBV3-2) combines with J gene TRBJ1-2; TRBD1 is a possible D gene (6 bases). There are 16 residues in the CDR3. Germline V gives CDR1 LGHDT, CDR2 YNNKEL (reference sequence). The V gene lost 1 base and the J gene lost 2 bases, with 14 bases spanning the gap. The CDR3 is CASSQGRGGGNYGYTF. DNA of the CDR3: TGTGCCAGCAGCCAAGGGCGGGGGGGCGGAAACTATGGCTACACCTTC.

Notes on this clone: The sample holds other DNA sequences that translate to the same CDR3. The genes are TRBV2 and TRBJ2-4; D uncertain. CDR3 length: 14 residues. Germline V CDR1 and CDR2: SNHLY, FYNNEI. V was cut by 6 bases and J by 0 bases, with 9 bases left in between. The CDR3 reads CASSGGLAKNIQYF. Written as DNA, the CDR3 is TGTGCCAGCAGCGGTGGGCTAGCCAAAAACATTCAGTACTTC.

The chain couples TRBV10-2 to TRBJ1-2; D is possibly TRBD1 (6 bases). V was shortened by 7 bases and J by 6 bases, with 15 bases between the two germline ends. The CDR3 sequence is 13 residues long. CDR1 is WSHSY, CDR2 SAAADI, per germline. The CDR3: CASTVRGSDGYTF. The CDR3 coding sequence is TGCGCCAGCACCGTCAGGGGAAGTGATGGCTACACCTTC.

This sequence joins TRBV4-1 and TRBJ1-3; 12 nucleotides match TRBD1. Losses at the gene ends were 4 bases for V and 1 base for J; bases not matched to a gene: 2. The length of the CDR3 is 16 residues. The germline gives CDR1 MGHRA, CDR2 YSYEKL. DNA of the CDR3: TGCGCCAGCAGCCGGGGACAGGGGGCGTCTGGAAACACCATATATTTT. Translating gives CASSRGQGASGNTIYF.

The gene calls are TRBV6-5 and TRBJ1-3, with no clear D. The V and J ends lost 7 bases and 0 bases respectively, with 13 bases between them. The CDR3 contains 15 residues. Germline V gene sequence: CDR1 MNHEY, CDR2 SVGAGI. CDR3 region: CASIPRADSGNTIYF. CDR3 nucleotides: TGTGCCAGCATCCCGAGGGCTGACTCTGGAAACACCATATATTTT.